This is a list of T cell receptor beta chains from one sample in a study of regulatory T cells in long-lasting Graves disease. MiXCR, run by TCRdb on the multiplex PCR reads, gives a single entry per CDR3 protein. The table has about 220,000 distinct CDR3 sequences, less than 20% seen once; the top ten hold roughly 10%. A further study also used this sample, focusing on T cells in Graves' hyperthyroidism and ophthalmopathy.

The specimen comprised peripheral blood mononuclear cells (PBMCs), sampled at new diagnosis, from a patient treated with antithyroid drugs. The receptors were gathered from a woman in her twenties or thirties with Graves disease. The CDR3 runs from the conserved cysteine through the conserved F or W. Fields, in order: clone size, CDR3 length, V gene, J gene, D gene, CDR3 DNA, CDR3 protein. D genes are given only for firm matches. Some rows mark clone size as missing; the rest say once, few, many or name a class of expanded clone.

many	20	TRBV19	TRBJ2-6	.	TGTGCCAGTAGTATAATCCCAGTGACAGGCCCACTCTCTGGGGCCAACGTCCTGACTTTC	CASSIIPVTGPLSGANVLTF
many	13	TRBV3-1	TRBJ2-1	.	TGTGCCAGCAGGCGGGCCCCCGGTGGTGAGCAGTTCTTC	CASRRAPGGEQFF
few	16	TRBV7-9	TRBJ2-1	TRBD2	TGTGCCAGCAGCTTAGCATTTCTAGCGGGAGCCTATGAGCAGTTCTTC	CASSLAFLAGAYEQFF
many	13	TRBV7-9	TRBJ1-1	.	TGTGCCAGCAGCCTAGAAAGGGGCACTGAAGCTTTCTTT	CASSLERGTEAFF
.	15	TRBV28	TRBJ2-4	.	TGTGCCAGCAGTCTTACCCCTGGTAACAAAAACATTCAGTACTTC	CASSLTPGNKNIQYF
many	16	TRBV7-2	TRBJ1-1	.	TGTGCCAGCAGCCCTAGGGGCATAGTAACGAACACTGAAGCTTTCTTT	CASSPRGIVTNTEAFF
few	13	TRBV6-1	TRBJ1-2	TRBD1	TGTGCCAGCGCCCCTCGGGACAGATACTTTCCCACCTTC	CASAPRDRYFPTF
.	14	TRBV27	TRBJ2-1	TRBD2	TGTGCCAGCAGCTCGGGACTAGCGGGAGGCGAGCAGTTCTTC	CASSSGLAGGEQFF
many	14	TRBV6-1	TRBJ1-1	TRBD1	TGTGCCAGCAGGATCGGACAGGTTAACACTGAAGCTTTCTTT	CASRIGQVNTEAFF
many	15	TRBV6-5	TRBJ2-7	.	TGTGCCAGCAGTTACTCGTCATTGGGTTACTACGAGCAGTACTTC	CASSYSSLGYYEQYF
.	17	TRBV4-2	TRBJ2-3	TRBD2	TGTGCCAGCAGCCAACGGACTAGTTCGGAATCGGCAGATACGCAGTATTTT	CASSQRTSSESADTQYF
many	14	TRBV5-6	TRBJ1-2	.	TGTGCCAGCAGCTTGGAGGGAGGCACCTATGGCTACACCTTC	CASSLEGGTYGYTF
few	10	TRBV20-1	TRBJ1-5	.	TGCAGTGCCATGCATCAGCCCCAGCATTTT	CSAMHQPQHF
few	14	TRBV3-1	TRBJ2-7	.	TGTGCCAGCAGCCAAGGGAGCTCACCCGTCGAGCAGTACTTC	CASSQGSSPVEQYF
many	14	TRBV6-2/TRBV6-3	TRBJ1-1	.	TGTGCCAGCAGTTTTCTGGGAGGATTAATAGAAGCTTTCTTT	CASSFLGGLIEAFF
.	15	TRBV30	TRBJ2-5	.	TGTGCCTGGAGTGGGGGCGGGGGCCGGGGAGAGACCCAGTACTTC	CAWSGGGGRGETQYF
many	16	TRBV20-1	TRBJ2-3	TRBD2	TGCAGTGCCGTTCCCTCACTAGCGGGAGCCGGAGATACGCAGTATTTT	CSAVPSLAGAGDTQYF
few	17	TRBV18	TRBJ2-3	TRBD2	TGTGCCAGCTCACCGCCCGGACTAGCCTCTGGGGCAGATACGCAGTATTTT	CASSPPGLASGADTQYF
.	14	TRBV12-3/TRBV12-4	TRBJ2-5	.	TGTGCCAGCAGTTTCCTTTCAGGCGAAGAGACCCAGTACTTC	CASSFLSGEETQYF
.	15	TRBV28	TRBJ2-6	.	TGTGCCAGCAGTTTTAAAGGGCCCTGGGCCAACGTCCTGACTTTC	CASSFKGPWANVLTF
many	16	TRBV19	TRBJ1-5	.	TGTGCCAGTAGTATGGGGGACAAACGCCTCAATCAGCCCCAGCATTTT	CASSMGDKRLNQPQHF
many	15	TRBV7-9	TRBJ2-7	.	TGTGCCAGCAGCTCCAAGACTAGGGCGTCCTACGAGCAGTACTTC	CASSSKTRASYEQYF
many	13	TRBV20-1	TRBJ2-7	TRBD2	TGCAGTGCCTCCCTAGCGGGGGGCTATGAGCAGTACTTC	CSASLAGGYEQYF
many	15	TRBV7-9	TRBJ2-7	TRBD1	TGTGCCAGCAGCTTCAGACAGGGGGCGAATTACGAGCAGTACTTC	CASSFRQGANYEQYF
many	15	TRBV11-2	TRBJ2-7	.	TGTGCCAGCAGCCCTCGAGCGGTAGGAGACTACGAGCAGTACTTC	CASSPRAVGDYEQYF
many	14	TRBV28	TRBJ1-2	.	TGTGCCAGCAGCCCGGGACGGAGGGACTATGGCTACACCTTC	CASSPGRRDYGYTF
many	13	TRBV9	TRBJ1-2	.	TGTGCCAGCAGCGTAAATGATGGCTATGGCTACACCTTC	CASSVNDGYGYTF
.	13	TRBV4-2	TRBJ2-2	.	TGTGCCAGCAGCGAAGCACTCTCCGGGGAGCTGTTTTTT	CASSEALSGELFF
few	12	TRBV2	TRBJ1-1	.	TGTGCCAGCAGGTCGCCGAACACTGAAGCTTTCTTT	CASRSPNTEAFF
few	15	TRBV30	TRBJ1-4	TRBD1	TGTGCCTGGATGGAGAACAGGGGGCGGAATGAAAAACTGTTTTTT	CAWMENRGRNEKLFF
many	15	TRBV27	TRBJ2-7	TRBD2	TGTGCCAGCAGAAGAGCCAGCGGGGGCTCTTCTGAGCAGTACTTC	CASRRASGGSSEQYF
many	17	TRBV28	TRBJ2-1	TRBD2	TGTGCCAGCAGTTCCCCGCCCTCTAGCGGGACCTACAATGAGCAGTTCTTC	CASSSPPSSGTYNEQFF